The rows below give T cell receptor beta chains drawn from one sample of a study of response to subunit inactivated influenza vaccine. TCRdb analysed the RT-PCR reads with MiXCR anew, one entry per CDR3 protein. The sample carries a few hundred thousand distinct CDR3 sequences, around 20% recorded once. The specimen comprised PBMCs from blood, sampled about 19 months after vaccination. The receptors originated from a man aged 50 to 69 who received an inactivated influenza vaccine. CDR3s include the opening cysteine and the closing phenylalanine or tryptophan. Each record gives: clone size, V gene, D gene, J gene, CDR3 DNA, CDR3 protein. D genes are given only for firm matches. Rows give clone size only sometimes, using once, few, many, or a class for an expanded clone.

NA	TRBV3-1	TRBD1	TRBJ1-2	TGTGCCAGCAGCCTTGGGACAGTGGTGAACTATGGCTACACCTTC	CASSLGTVVNYGYTF
NA	TRBV4-2	NA	TRBJ1-1	TGTGCCAGCAGCCATGCAGGGGAGTCTGAAGCTTTCTTT	CASSHAGESEAFF
NA	TRBV4-3	NA	TRBJ1-4	TGCGCCAGCAGCCAACAACAGGGTCGGGTATGGAATGAAAAACTGTTTTTT	CASSQQQGRVWNEKLFF
many	TRBV4-3	NA	TRBJ2-3	TGCGCCAGCAGCCAAGATATATCGGGGACAGATACGCAGTATTTT	CASSQDISGTDTQYF
few	TRBV6-6	TRBD1	TRBJ2-7	TGTGCCAGCAGCATGGACAGGGGGGGAGAGCAGTACTTC	CASSMDRGGEQYF
NA	TRBV12-1	NA	TRBJ1-1	NA	CASSFAAGAPKTEAFF
NA	TRBV6-5	TRBD1	TRBJ1-6	TGTGCCAGCAGTTACTCGAACAGGGGTTACTCACCCCTCCACTTT	CASSYSNRGYSPLHF
NA	TRBV20-1	TRBD1	TRBJ2-2	TGCAGTGCTAGGGCAGGGGGAGCCGGGGAGCTGTTTTTT	CSARAGGAGELFF
few	TRBV20-1	NA	TRBJ2-5	TGCAGTGCTAGGCAGCCGCAAGAGACCCAGTACTTC	CSARQPQETQYF
few	TRBV15	NA	TRBJ2-2	TGTGCCACCAGCAGAGGGGCGCGGCAAGAGACCGGGGAGCTGTTTTTT	CATSRGARQETGELFF
few	TRBV18	NA	TRBJ1-2	TGTGCCAGCTCAAAGGGGGTTCGGTATGGCTACACCTTC	CASSKGVRYGYTF
NA	TRBV11-1	NA	TRBJ1-5	TGTGCCAGCAGCCAAACGCGGTTCTGGGACACCGAAGGTTGGCAGCCCCAGCATTTT	CASSQTRFWDTEGWQPQHF
few	TRBV15	NA	TRBJ2-2	TGTGCCACCCGGGGAGGGAACACCGGGGAGCTGTTTTTT	CATRGGNTGELFF
many	TRBV28	TRBD2	TRBJ2-5	TGTGCCAGCAGTTTTCTAGCGGGGAGGGAGACCCAGTACTTC	CASSFLAGRETQYF
NA	TRBV5-5	NA	TRBJ1-4	TGTGCCAGCAGCTTGGACTGGGTTGGCGAAAAACTGTTTTTT	CASSLDWVGEKLFF
many	TRBV14	TRBD1	TRBJ1-6	TGTGCCAGCAGCCAGACAGGGGGCGTAAATTCACCCCTCCACTTT	CASSQTGGVNSPLHF
NA	TRBV2	NA	TRBJ2-5	TGTGCCAGCAGGCAGGGTTCCCCACAGGAGACCCAGTACTTC	CASRQGSPQETQYF
few	TRBV12-3/TRBV12-4	NA	TRBJ1-1	TGTGCCAGCAGTGTATCTCGGTCAACTGAAGCTTTCTTT	CASSVSRSTEAFF
NA	TRBV20-1	NA	TRBJ1-5	TGCAGTGCTAGCCCCCCCGGTGTCCAACCCCAGCATTTT	CSASPPGVQPQHF
few	TRBV5-1	TRBD1	TRBJ2-5	TGCGCCAGCAGCTTGGTCCCCGGGACAGGAGAGACCCAGTACTTC	CASSLVPGTGETQYF
few	TRBV12-3/TRBV12-4	NA	TRBJ1-4	TGTGCCAGCAGGAGGACAGCAGAAAAACTGTTTTTT	CASRRTAEKLFF
NA	TRBV5-1	TRBD2	TRBJ2-1	TGCGCCAGCAGCTTGGACAGCGGGGCTAGAGGCAATGAGCAGTTCTTC	CASSLDSGARGNEQFF
few	TRBV24-1	NA	TRBJ2-1	TGTGCCACCAGTGACCCCCTTCAGTACAATGAGCAGTTCTTC	CATSDPLQYNEQFF
NA	TRBV6-1	NA	TRBJ2-5	TGTGCCAGCAGCCTGGGGGGGCCTCATGAGACCCAGTACTTC	CASSLGGPHETQYF
few	TRBV20-1	NA	TRBJ1-2	TGCAGTGCTAGACTACAGGGAAACTATGGCTACACCTTC	CSARLQGNYGYTF
few	TRBV19	NA	TRBJ1-4	TGTGCCAGTAGCAGGGCGGGAACTACTAATGAAAAACTGTTTTTT	CASSRAGTTNEKLFF
NA	TRBV12-3/TRBV12-4	NA	TRBJ2-2	TGTGCCAGCAGTTTGGGCCAGGTGGCAGGGTTGGGGACCGGGGAGCTGTTTTTT	CASSLGQVAGLGTGELFF
NA	TRBV6-5	TRBD2	TRBJ2-1	TGTGCCAGCAGTTACTCCCGAGCGGGGGGGCCGTACAATGAGCAGTTCTTC	CASSYSRAGGPYNEQFF
NA	TRBV6-1	NA	TRBJ1-5	TGTGCCAGCGTCTCCGGGGGGTTGAGGTATCAGCCCCAGCATTTT	CASVSGGLRYQPQHF
few	TRBV7-2	TRBD1	TRBJ1-2	TGTGCCAGCAACCCTACAGGGGTGAGGGGCTATGGCTACACCTTC	CASNPTGVRGYGYTF
NA	TRBV11-2	TRBD2	TRBJ2-7	TGTGCCAGCAGCCCAATGGGCGGGGGGGCTTACGAGCAGTACTTC	CASSPMGGGAYEQYF
NA	TRBV9	TRBD1	TRBJ1-2	TGTGCCAGCAGCCCCCCCGGACAGGCCTATGGCTACACCTTC	CASSPPGQAYGYTF
many	TRBV29-1	TRBD1	TRBJ2-3	TGCAGCGTGGTGGGACAGGGGGTCTGGACAGATACGCAGTATTTT	CSVVGQGVWTDTQYF
NA	TRBV25-1	TRBD1	TRBJ2-7	TGTGCCAGCATTGATGCAGGGGGTAACGAGCAGTACTTC	CASIDAGGNEQYF
few	TRBV5-6	NA	TRBJ1-2	TGTGCCAGCAATTTACGGAGGGGGACCTATGGCTACACCTTC	CASNLRRGTYGYTF
NA	TRBV6-5	NA	TRBJ1-6	TGTGCCAGCAGTTACGACTGGTCAAATTCACCCCTCCACTTT	CASSYDWSNSPLHF
NA	TRBV6-1	NA	TRBJ2-1	TGTGCCAGCAGTACCTGGGTCACCGAGGGGCGGTTCTTC	CASSTWVTEGRFF
few	TRBV6-5	NA	TRBJ1-1	TGTGCCAGCAGTTACTCAAGGTTCTTGAACACTGAAGCTTTCTTT	CASSYSRFLNTEAFF
NA	TRBV12-3/TRBV12-4	TRBD1	TRBJ2-5	TGTGCCAGCAGTTGGGGACAGGGCAACCAAGAGACCCAGTACTTC	CASSWGQGNQETQYF
few	TRBV3-1	NA	TRBJ2-2	TGTGCCAGCAGCCAAGTTTTGTTAAGGAGATCCACCGGGGAGCTGTTTTTT	CASSQVLLRRSTGELFF
NA	TRBV7-2	NA	TRBJ2-5	TGTGCCAGCAGCATAAGACGGACCCAAGAGACCCAGTACTTC	CASSIRRTQETQYF
NA	TRBV3-1	NA	TRBJ2-5	TGTGCCAGCAGCTTCCGCAATGGGATGCAAGAGACCCAGTACTTC	CASSFRNGMQETQYF
few	TRBV6-2/TRBV6-3	TRBD1	TRBJ1-1	TGTGCCAGCAAAATGACAGGGGGCACCACTGAAGCTTTCTTT	CASKMTGGTTEAFF
NA	TRBV7-2	NA	TRBJ2-7	TGTGCCAGCAGCTTATCCCGAGGGGGTCCCTACGAGCAGTACTTC	CASSLSRGGPYEQYF
NA	TRBV19	NA	TRBJ2-1	TGTGCCAGCACGACAGGAACGAGCTCCTACAATGAGCAGTTCTTC	CASTTGTSSYNEQFF
NA	TRBV12-3/TRBV12-4	NA	TRBJ2-2	TGTGCCAGCCAGAGGGGTCCCGGGGAGCTGTTTTTT	CASQRGPGELFF
NA	TRBV6-2/TRBV6-3	NA	TRBJ2-7	TGTGCCAGCAGACCCTTGTCGGGCGAGCAGTACTTC	CASRPLSGEQYF
few	TRBV12-3/TRBV12-4	TRBD2	TRBJ2-5	TGTGCCAGCAGAATAGCGGGAAGCCAAGAGACCCAGTACTTC	CASRIAGSQETQYF
many	TRBV5-4	NA	TRBJ1-3	TGTGCCAGCAGCTTGGGTGGACCTTCCTCTGGAAACACCATATATTTT	CASSLGGPSSGNTIYF
few	TRBV20-1	TRBD2	TRBJ2-1	TGCAGTGCTAGTAAAGGGCTAGCGGGAGGGGATGAGCAGTTCTTC	CSASKGLAGGDEQFF
NA	TRBV7-9	TRBD2	TRBJ2-3	TGTGCCAGCAGTCTAGGGGGACTAGCGGGACCATTC	CASSLGGLAGPF
few	TRBV7-9	TRBD1	TRBJ1-5	TGTGCCAGCGGACAGGGACCGGCTCAGCCCCAGCATTTT	CASGQGPAQPQHF
few	TRBV20-1	NA	TRBJ1-5	TGCAGTGCTAGAGGGACAAAGCAGCCCCAGCATTTT	CSARGTKQPQHF
NA	TRBV6-1	TRBD2	TRBJ2-1	TGTGCCAGCATTGAGCGGGGATCCTACAATGAGCAGTTCTTC	CASIERGSYNEQFF
NA	TRBV5-1	NA	TRBJ2-7	TGCGCCAGCAGCTTGGTTTCCTTCAGCTCCTACGAGCAGTACTTC	CASSLVSFSSYEQYF